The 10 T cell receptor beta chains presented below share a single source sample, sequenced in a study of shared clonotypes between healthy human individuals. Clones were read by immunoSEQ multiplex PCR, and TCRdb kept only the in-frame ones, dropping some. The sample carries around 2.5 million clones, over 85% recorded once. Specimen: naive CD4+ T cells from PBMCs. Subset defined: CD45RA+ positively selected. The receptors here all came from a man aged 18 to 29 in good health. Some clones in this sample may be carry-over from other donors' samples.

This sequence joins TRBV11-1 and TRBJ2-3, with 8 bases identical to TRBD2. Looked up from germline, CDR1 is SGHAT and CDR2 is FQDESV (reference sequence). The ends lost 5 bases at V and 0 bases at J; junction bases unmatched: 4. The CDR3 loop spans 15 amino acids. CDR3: CASSQGGGSTDTQYF. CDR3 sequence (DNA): TGTGCCAGCAGCCAGGGCGGGGGGAGCACAGATACGCAGTATTTT.

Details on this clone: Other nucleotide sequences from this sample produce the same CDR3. This CDR3 reads CASSYRETQYF. CDR3 in DNA: TGTGCCAGCAGCTATAGAGAGACCCAGTACTTC. This chain connects TRBV7-9 to TRBJ2-5; unclear D gene. The CDR3 sequence is 11 residues long. Trimming left V 4 bases short and J 4 bases short, with 4 bases between. Germline-derived CDR1 and CDR2 are SEHNR and FQNEAQ (reference sequence).

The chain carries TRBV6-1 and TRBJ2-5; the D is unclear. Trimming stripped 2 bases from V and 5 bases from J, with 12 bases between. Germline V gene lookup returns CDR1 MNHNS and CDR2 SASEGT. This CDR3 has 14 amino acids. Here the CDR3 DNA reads TGTGCCAGCAGTGAACCAGGTTTTGGGGAGACCCAGTACTTC. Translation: CASSEPGFGETQYF.

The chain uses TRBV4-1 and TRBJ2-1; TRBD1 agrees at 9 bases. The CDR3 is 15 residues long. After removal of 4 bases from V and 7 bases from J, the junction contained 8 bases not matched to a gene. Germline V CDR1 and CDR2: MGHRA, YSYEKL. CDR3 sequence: CASSLDRGGLNEQFF. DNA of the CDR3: TGCGCCAGCAGCCTCGACAGGGGGGGGTTAAATGAGCAGTTCTTC.

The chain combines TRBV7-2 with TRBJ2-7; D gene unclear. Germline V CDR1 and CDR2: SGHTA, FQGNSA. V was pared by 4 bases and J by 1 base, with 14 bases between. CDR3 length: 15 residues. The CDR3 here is CASSWVGGVSYEQYF. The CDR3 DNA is TGTGCCAGCAGCTGGGTGGGCGGCGTTTCCTACGAGCAGTACTTC.

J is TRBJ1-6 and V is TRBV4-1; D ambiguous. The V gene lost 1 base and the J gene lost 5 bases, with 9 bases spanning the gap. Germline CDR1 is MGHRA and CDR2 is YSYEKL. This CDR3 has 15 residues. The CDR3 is CASSQGSQNNSPLHF. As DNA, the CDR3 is TGCGCCAGCAGCCAAGGGTCGCAGAATAATTCACCCCTCCACTTT.

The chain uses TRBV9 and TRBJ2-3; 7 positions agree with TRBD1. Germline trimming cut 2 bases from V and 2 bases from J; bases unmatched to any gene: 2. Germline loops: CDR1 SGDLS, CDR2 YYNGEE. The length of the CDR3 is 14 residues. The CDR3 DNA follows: TGTGCCAGCAGCGTGACAGGGTTCACAGATACGCAGTATTTT. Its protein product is CASSVTGFTDTQYF. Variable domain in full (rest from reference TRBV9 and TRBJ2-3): DSGVTQTPKHLITATGQRVTLRCSPRSGDLSVYWYQQSLDQGLQFLIQYYNGEERAKGNILERFSAQQFPDLHSELNLSSLELGDSALYFCASSVTGFTDTQYFGPGTRLTVL.

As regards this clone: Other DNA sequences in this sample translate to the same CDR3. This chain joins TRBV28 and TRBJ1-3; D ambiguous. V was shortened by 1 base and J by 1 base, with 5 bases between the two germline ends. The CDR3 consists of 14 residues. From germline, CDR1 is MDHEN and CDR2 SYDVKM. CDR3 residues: CASSLLGSGNTIYF. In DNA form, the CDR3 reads TGTGCCAGCAGTTTATTGGGTTCTGGAAACACCATATATTTT.

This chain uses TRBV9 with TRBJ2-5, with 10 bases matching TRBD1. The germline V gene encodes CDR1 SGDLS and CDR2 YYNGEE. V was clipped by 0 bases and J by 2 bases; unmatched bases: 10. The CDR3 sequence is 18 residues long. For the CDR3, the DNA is TGTGCCAGCAGCGTAGACGGGCGACAGGGGGCGTATCAAGAGACCCAGTACTTC. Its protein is CASSVDGRQGAYQETQYF.

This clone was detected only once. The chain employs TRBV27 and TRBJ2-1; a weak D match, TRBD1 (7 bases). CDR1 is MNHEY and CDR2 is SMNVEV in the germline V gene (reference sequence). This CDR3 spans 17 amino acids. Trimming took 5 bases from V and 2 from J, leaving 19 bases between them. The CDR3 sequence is CASSPWTGGVAYNEQFF. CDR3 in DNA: TGTGCCAGCAGTCCGTGGACAGGAGGGGTCGCCTACAATGAGCAGTTCTTC.